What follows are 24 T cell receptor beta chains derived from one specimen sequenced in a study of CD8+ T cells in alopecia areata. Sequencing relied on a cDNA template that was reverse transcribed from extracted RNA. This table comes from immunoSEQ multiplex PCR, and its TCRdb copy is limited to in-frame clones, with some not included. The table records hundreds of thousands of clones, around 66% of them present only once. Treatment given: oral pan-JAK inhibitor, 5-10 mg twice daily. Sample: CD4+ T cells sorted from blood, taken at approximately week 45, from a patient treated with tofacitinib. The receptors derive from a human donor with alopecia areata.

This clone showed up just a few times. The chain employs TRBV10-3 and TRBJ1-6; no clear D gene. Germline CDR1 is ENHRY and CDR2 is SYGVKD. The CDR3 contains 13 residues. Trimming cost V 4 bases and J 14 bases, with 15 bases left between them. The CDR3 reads CAISGEPGRSLHF. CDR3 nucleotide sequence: TGTGCCATCAGTGGAGAGCCCGGTCGGTCCCTCCACTTT.

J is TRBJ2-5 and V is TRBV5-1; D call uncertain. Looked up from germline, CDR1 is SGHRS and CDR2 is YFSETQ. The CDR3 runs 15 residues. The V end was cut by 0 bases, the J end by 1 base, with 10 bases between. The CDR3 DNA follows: TGCGCCAGCAGCTTGGGCCCAGCCCGCCAAGAGACCCAGTACTTC. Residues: CASSLGPARQETQYF.

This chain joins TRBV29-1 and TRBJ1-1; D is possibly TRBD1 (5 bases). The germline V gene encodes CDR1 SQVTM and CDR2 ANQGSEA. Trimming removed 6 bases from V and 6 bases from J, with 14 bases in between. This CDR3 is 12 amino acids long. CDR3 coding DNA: TGCAGCGTCTTCCCAGGGACGGCTGAAGCTTTCTTT. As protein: CSVFPGTAEAFF.

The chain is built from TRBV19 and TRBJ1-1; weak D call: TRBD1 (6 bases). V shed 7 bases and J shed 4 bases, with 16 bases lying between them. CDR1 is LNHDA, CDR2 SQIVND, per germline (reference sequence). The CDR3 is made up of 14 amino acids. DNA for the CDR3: TGTGCCAGTACCATCGGGGGGGCTACCACTGAAGCTTTCTTT. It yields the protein CASTIGGATTEAFF.

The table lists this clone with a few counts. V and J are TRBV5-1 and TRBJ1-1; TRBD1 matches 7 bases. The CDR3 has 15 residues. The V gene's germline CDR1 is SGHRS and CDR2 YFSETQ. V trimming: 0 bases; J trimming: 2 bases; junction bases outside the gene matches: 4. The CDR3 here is CASSLGQGGNTEAFF. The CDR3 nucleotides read TGCGCCAGCAGCTTGGGACAGGGTGGTAACACTGAAGCTTTCTTT.

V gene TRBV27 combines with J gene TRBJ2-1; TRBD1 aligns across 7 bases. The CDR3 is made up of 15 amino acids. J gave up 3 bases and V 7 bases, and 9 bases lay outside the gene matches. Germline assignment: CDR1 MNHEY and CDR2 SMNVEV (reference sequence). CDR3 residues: CASTGTENVYNEQFF. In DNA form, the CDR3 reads TGTGCCAGCACCGGGACAGAAAACGTCTACAATGAGCAGTTCTTC.

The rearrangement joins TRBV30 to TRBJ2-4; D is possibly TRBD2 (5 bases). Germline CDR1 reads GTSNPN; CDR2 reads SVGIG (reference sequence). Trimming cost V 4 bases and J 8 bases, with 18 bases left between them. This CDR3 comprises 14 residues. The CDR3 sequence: CAWTPKEERDIQYF. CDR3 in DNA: TGTGCCTGGACCCCTAAGGAGGAAAGGGACATTCAGTACTTC.

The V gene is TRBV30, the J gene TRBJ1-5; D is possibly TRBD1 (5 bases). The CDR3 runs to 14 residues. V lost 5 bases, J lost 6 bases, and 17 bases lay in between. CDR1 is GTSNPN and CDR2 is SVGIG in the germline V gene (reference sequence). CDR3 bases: TGTGCCTGGGCCGGAAATGGGGGGTCTCAGCCCCAGCATTTT. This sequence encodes CAWAGNGGSQPQHF.

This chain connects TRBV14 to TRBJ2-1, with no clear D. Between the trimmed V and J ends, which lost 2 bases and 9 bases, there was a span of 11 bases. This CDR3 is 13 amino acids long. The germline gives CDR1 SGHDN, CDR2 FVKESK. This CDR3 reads CASSQYLAIEQFF. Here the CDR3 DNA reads TGTGCCAGCAGCCAATATTTGGCCATTGAGCAGTTCTTC.

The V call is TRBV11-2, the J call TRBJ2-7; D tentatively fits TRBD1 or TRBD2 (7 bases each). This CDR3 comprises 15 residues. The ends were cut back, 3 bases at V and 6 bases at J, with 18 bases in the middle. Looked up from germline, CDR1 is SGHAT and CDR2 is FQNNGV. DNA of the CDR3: TGTGCCAGCAGCTTTTCCAGGCAGGGGGGGCCCGAGCAGTACTTC. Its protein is CASSFSRQGGPEQYF. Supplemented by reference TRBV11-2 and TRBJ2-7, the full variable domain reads EAGVAQSPRYKIIEKRQSVAFWCNPISGHATLYWYQQILGQGPKLLIQFQNNGVVDDSQLPKDRFSAERLKGVDSTLKIQPAKLEDSAVYLCASSFSRQGGPEQYFGPGTRLTVT.

The CDR3 DNA reads TGTGCCAGCACCCGACAGGCTGGGTTCGGGAACACTGAAGCTTTCTTT. Amino acid sequence: CASTRQAGFGNTEAFF. V gene TRBV25-1 combines with J gene TRBJ1-1, with D possibly being TRBD1 (6 bases). Germline CDR1 is MGHDK and CDR2 is SYGVNS. This CDR3 has 16 amino acids. V was clipped by 7 bases and J by 1 base, with 19 bases between them.

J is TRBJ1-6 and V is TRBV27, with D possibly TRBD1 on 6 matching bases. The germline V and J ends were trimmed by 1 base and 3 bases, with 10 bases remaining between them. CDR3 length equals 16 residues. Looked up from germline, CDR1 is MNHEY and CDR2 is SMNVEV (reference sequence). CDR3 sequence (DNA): TGTGCCAGCAGTTTATTCCCGGACAGCTATAATTCACCCCTCCACTTT. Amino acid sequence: CASSLFPDSYNSPLHF.

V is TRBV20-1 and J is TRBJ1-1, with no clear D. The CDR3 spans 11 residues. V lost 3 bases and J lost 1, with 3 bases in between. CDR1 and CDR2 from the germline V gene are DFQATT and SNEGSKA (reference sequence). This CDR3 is CSASGNTEAFF. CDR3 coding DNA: TGCAGTGCTAGTGGGAACACTGAAGCTTTCTTT.

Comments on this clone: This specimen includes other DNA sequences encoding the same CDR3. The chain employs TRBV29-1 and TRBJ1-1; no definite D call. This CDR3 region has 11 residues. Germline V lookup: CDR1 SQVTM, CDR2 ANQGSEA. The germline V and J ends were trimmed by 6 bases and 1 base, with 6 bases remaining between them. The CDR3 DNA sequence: TGCAGCGTCGTTCGGAACACTGAAGCTTTCTTT. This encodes CSVVRNTEAFF.

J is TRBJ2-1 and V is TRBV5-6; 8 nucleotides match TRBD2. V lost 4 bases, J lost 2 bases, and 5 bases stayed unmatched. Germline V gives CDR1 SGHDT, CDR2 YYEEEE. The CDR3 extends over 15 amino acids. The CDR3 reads CASSVGLGPYNEQFF. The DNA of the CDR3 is TGTGCCAGCAGCGTGGGACTAGGACCCTACAATGAGCAGTTCTTC. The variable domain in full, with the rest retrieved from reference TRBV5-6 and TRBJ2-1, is DAGVTQSPTHLIKTRGQQVTLRCSPKSGHDTVSWYQQALGQGPQFIFQYYEEEERQRGNFPDRFSGHQFPNYSSELNVNALLLGDSALYLCASSVGLGPYNEQFFGPGTRLTVL.

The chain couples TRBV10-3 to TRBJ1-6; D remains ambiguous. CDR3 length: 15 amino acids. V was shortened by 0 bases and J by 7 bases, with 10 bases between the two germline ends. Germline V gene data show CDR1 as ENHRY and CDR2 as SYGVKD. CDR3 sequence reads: CAISESSRENSPLHF. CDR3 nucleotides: TGTGCCATCAGTGAGTCGTCGCGCGAAAATTCACCCCTCCACTTT.

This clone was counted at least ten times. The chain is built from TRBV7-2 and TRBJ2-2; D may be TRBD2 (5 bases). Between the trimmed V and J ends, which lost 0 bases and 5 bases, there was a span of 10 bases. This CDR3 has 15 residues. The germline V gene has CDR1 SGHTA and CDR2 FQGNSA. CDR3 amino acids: CASSLARRGTGELFF. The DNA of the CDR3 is TGTGCCAGCAGCTTAGCCCGCCGCGGGACCGGGGAGCTGTTTTTT.

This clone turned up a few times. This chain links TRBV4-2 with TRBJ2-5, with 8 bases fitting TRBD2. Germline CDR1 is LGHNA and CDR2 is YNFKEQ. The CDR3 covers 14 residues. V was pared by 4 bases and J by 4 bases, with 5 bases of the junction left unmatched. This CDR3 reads CASSPRLASETQYF. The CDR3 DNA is TGTGCCAGCAGCCCCCGACTAGCGTCAGAGACCCAGTACTTC.

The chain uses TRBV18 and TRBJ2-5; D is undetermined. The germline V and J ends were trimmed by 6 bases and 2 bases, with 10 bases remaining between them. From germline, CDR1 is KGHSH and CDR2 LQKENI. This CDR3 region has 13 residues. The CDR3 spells CASSPTRQETQYF. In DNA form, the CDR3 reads TGTGCCAGCTCCCCAACCCGGCAAGAGACCCAGTACTTC.

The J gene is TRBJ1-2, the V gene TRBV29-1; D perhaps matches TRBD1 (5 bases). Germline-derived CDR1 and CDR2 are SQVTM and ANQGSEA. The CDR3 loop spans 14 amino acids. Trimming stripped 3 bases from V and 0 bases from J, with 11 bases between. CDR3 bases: TGCAGCGTTGAGGGGGAACCTCCTAACTATGGCTACACCTTC. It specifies CSVEGEPPNYGYTF.

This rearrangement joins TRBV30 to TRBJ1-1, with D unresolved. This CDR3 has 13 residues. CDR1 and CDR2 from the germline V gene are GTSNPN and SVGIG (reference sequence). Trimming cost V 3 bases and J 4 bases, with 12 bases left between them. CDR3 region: CAWRPSWGTEAFF. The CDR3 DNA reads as TGTGCCTGGAGACCCTCCTGGGGCACTGAAGCTTTCTTT.

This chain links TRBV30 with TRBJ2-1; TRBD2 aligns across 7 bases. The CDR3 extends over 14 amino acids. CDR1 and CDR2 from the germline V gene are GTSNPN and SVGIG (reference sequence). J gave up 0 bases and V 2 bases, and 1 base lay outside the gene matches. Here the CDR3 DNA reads TGTGCCTGGAGTCCGGGGGGCTCCTACAATGAGCAGTTCTTC. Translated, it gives CAWSPGGSYNEQFF.

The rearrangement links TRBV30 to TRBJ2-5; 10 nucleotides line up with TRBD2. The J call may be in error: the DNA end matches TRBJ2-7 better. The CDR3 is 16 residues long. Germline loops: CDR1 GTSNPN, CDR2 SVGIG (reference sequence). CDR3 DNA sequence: TGTGCCTGGAGTGTACGAGGGCTAGCGGGGGCCTACGAGCAGTACTTC. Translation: CAWSVRGLAGAYEQYF.

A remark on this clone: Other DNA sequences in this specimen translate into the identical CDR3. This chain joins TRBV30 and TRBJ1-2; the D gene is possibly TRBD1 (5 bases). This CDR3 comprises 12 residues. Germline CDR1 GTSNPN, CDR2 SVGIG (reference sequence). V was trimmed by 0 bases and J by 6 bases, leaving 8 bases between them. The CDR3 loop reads CAWSVRGDGYTF. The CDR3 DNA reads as TGTGCCTGGAGTGTAAGAGGGGATGGCTACACCTTC.